Below are 30 T cell receptor beta chains sequenced from a single sample in a study of vaccination effects on CD4 cells after COVID-19. Method: immunoSEQ multiplex PCR; TCRdb's copy keeps in-frame clones and lacks some. This sample carries approximately 54,000 clones, 75% to 90% of them seen once, and the ten largest clones take around 2.4%. Before any sequencing was done, the ViraFEST assay used viral peptide pools to expand antigen-specific CD4+ T cells. Investigators separated out CD4+ T cells once less than 11 days of culture had passed. Their antigens are not known. Sequenced here: CD4+ T cells from PBMCs cultured with HCoV-229E spike peptides, sampled before COVID-19 vaccination. The receptors stem from a human donor who received a COVID-19 vaccine.

This chain links TRBV15 with TRBJ1-2; a possible D gene is TRBD1 (5 bases). Germline V gene data show CDR1 as LNHNV and CDR2 as YYDKDF (reference sequence). The length of the CDR3 is 14 residues. The V and J ends lost 1 base and 3 bases respectively, with 9 bases between them. CDR3 sequence (DNA): TGTGCCACCAGCAGAGCCGCAGGGTACTATGGCTACACCTTC. Amino acids: CATSRAAGYYGYTF.

The chain couples TRBV18 to TRBJ2-4; D is uncertain. Germline values: CDR1 KGHSH, CDR2 LQKENI. There are 18 residues in the CDR3. With 1 base removed from V and 0 bases from J, the gap between germline ends came to 16 bases. Here the CDR3 reads CASSPLALFLLAKNIQYF. In DNA, the CDR3 is TGTGCCAGCTCACCACTGGCCCTATTCCTCTTAGCCAAAAACATTCAGTACTTC.

The chain couples TRBV27 to TRBJ2-1; D uncertain. V was trimmed by 2 bases and J by 7 bases, leaving 15 bases between them. The CDR3 totals 15 residues. Germline CDR1 reads MNHEY; CDR2 reads SMNVEV (reference sequence). This chain's CDR3 is CASSLRQTSGNEQFF. The CDR3 DNA sequence: TGTGCCAGCAGTTTACGTCAAACCTCGGGTAATGAGCAGTTCTTC.

V usage is TRBV7-2 and J usage is TRBJ2-5; TRBD2 matches at 8 bases. The CDR3 runs to 16 residues. V shed 2 bases and J 3 bases; nucleotides not matched to a gene: 8. Per germline, CDR1 SGHTA and CDR2 FQGNSA. The CDR3 loop is CASSLRRGGGKETQYF. The CDR3, as DNA: TGTGCCAGCAGCTTAAGGCGGGGCGGGGGGAAAGAGACCCAGTACTTC.

The chain uses TRBV3-1 (or the pseudogene TRBV3-2) and TRBJ2-2; possibly TRBD1 for D (8 bases). Between the trimmed V and J ends, which lost 6 bases and 5 bases, there was a span of 16 bases. CDR3 length equals 15 residues. Per the germline V gene, CDR1 is LGHDT and CDR2 is YNNKEL (reference sequence). CDR3 nucleotide sequence: TGTGCCAGCAGTTCTTACAGGGGGGGTACCGGGGAGCTGTTTTTT. This sequence encodes CASSSYRGGTGELFF.

This clone was found once. V gene TRBV6-6 combines with J gene TRBJ2-7, with TRBD2 as a possible D gene (5 bases). Germline V gene sequence: CDR1 MNHNY, CDR2 SVGAGI (reference sequence). The ends were cut back, 8 bases at V and 3 bases at J, with 14 bases in the middle. The CDR3 consists of 13 residues. This CDR3 reads CASQWAGGYEQYV. As DNA, the CDR3 is TGTGCCAGCCAGTGGGCGGGCGGCTACGAGCAGTACGTC.

The chain uses TRBV7-2 and TRBJ2-1; 10 bases line up with TRBD2. J lost 2 bases, V lost 6 bases, and 4 bases had no gene match. Germline CDR1 is SGHTA and CDR2 is FQGNSA. CDR3 length: 15 residues. This CDR3 is CASSYSGGTYNEQFF. For the CDR3, the DNA is TGTGCCAGCAGTTATAGCGGGGGGACCTACAATGAGCAGTTCTTC.

The chain recombines TRBV24-1 with TRBJ1-1; no clear D gene. The CDR3 is made up of 15 amino acids. The V end was cut by 10 bases, the J end by 3 bases, with 20 bases between. Germline values: CDR1 KGHDR, CDR2 SFDVKD. CDR3 bases: TGTGCCACGGCGCGGGGAGATTTGTACGACACTGAAGCTTTCTTT. Its protein product is CATARGDLYDTEAFF.

This chain joins TRBV6-2 or TRBV6-3 and TRBJ2-4; 8 bases agree with TRBD2. The CDR3 is made up of 15 amino acids. V lost 6 bases to trimming and J lost 0 bases; unmatched junction nucleotides: 4. Germline CDR1 reads MNHEY; CDR2 reads SVGEGT. The CDR3 nucleotides read TGTGCCAGCAGCGCGGGGGGACTAGCCAAAAACATTCAGTACTTC. It codes for CASSAGGLAKNIQYF.

The rearrangement links TRBV18 to TRBJ2-7; no clear D gene. Germline loops: CDR1 KGHSH, CDR2 LQKENI. The V and J ends lost 1 base and 2 bases respectively, with 9 bases between them. This CDR3 is built from 14 residues. In DNA form, the CDR3 reads TGTGCCAGCTCACCACGGGTGTCCCCCTACGAGCAGTACGTC. Amino acids: CASSPRVSPYEQYV.

The chain carries TRBV3-1 (or the pseudogene TRBV3-2) and TRBJ2-5; TRBD1 matches 7 bases. Germline V lookup: CDR1 LGHDT, CDR2 YNNKEL (reference sequence). The CDR3 runs 15 residues. The V and J ends lost 4 bases and 5 bases, in that order; junction bases with no gene match: 10. The CDR3 coding sequence is TGTGCCAGCAGCCGAATGACAGGGAGAAGGGAGACCCAGTACTTC. Protein sequence: CASSRMTGRRETQYF.

The chain employs TRBV7-2 and TRBJ2-7; D unresolved. The CDR3 is 13 amino acids. V shed 3 bases and J shed 4 bases, with 10 bases lying between them. The germline V gene encodes CDR1 SGHTA and CDR2 FQGNSA. The CDR3 coding sequence is TGTGCCAGCAGCTTCATTGGAGAGTACGAGCAGTACGTC. Its protein product is CASSFIGEYEQYV.

The chain uses TRBV7-8 and TRBJ2-1, with D perhaps TRBD2 (5 bases). Germline V lookup: CDR1 SGHVS, CDR2 FQNEAQ. Trimming took off 5 bases at V and 9 bases at J, with 14 bases between the two ends. This CDR3 comprises 13 residues. The CDR3 sequence: CASSPTAGAEQFF. In DNA, the CDR3 is TGTGCCAGCAGCCCAACCGCGGGCGCTGAGCAGTTCTTC. Full variable domain (remainder filled in from reference TRBV7-8 and TRBJ2-1): GAGVSQSPRYKVAKRGQDVALRCDPISGHVSLFWYQQALGQGPEFLTYFQNEAQLDKSGLPSDRFFAERPEGSVSTLKIQRTQQEDSAVYLCASSPTAGAEQFFGPGTRLTVL.

V is TRBV30 and J is TRBJ1-4; 8 nucleotides match TRBD1. The CDR3 extends over 18 amino acids. Germline CDR1 reads GTSNPN; CDR2 reads SVGIG (reference sequence). The V and J ends lost 4 bases and 4 bases, in that order; junction bases with no gene match: 17. The DNA of the CDR3 is TGTGCCTGGACCCGGGACAGGCTTTTTCCGTCCAGTAATGAAAAACTGTTTTTT. This gives the protein CAWTRDRLFPSSNEKLFF.

The V call is TRBV5-1, the J call TRBJ1-1; perhaps TRBD1 as D (6 bases). V lost 4 bases and J 3 bases, leaving 10 bases between the germline ends. CDR3 length equals 13 residues. The germline gives CDR1 SGHRS, CDR2 YFSETQ. The CDR3 sequence is CASSPTGYTEAFF. CDR3 bases: TGCGCCAGCAGCCCTACAGGGTACACTGAAGCTTTCTTT.

The rearrangement links TRBV24-1 to TRBJ2-1; tentatively, D is TRBD1 or TRBD2 (5 bases each). This CDR3 comprises 15 residues. Per germline, CDR1 KGHDR and CDR2 SFDVKD. Trimming stripped 3 bases from V and 8 bases from J, with 16 bases between. The CDR3 nucleotides are TGTGCCACCAGTGATCCCTCCGGGGCCCCGGATGAGCAGTTCTTC. This sequence encodes CATSDPSGAPDEQFF.

The genes are TRBV20-1 and TRBJ2-5, with TRBD1 identical over 7 bases. J gave up 5 bases and V 5 bases, and 2 bases lay outside the gene matches. The CDR3 covers 11 residues. The V gene's germline CDR1 is DFQATT and CDR2 SNEGSKA (reference sequence). The CDR3 loop is CSAEQGETQYF. CDR3 nucleotides: TGCAGTGCTGAACAGGGGGAGACCCAGTACTTC.

CDR3 residues: CASSLQTSGYQETQYF. In DNA, the CDR3 is TGTGCCAGCAGCTTACAGACTAGCGGATACCAAGAGACCCAGTACTTC. The V gene is TRBV7-2, the J gene TRBJ2-5, with 9 bases that match TRBD2. CDR3 length equals 16 residues. CDR1 is SGHTA and CDR2 is FQGNSA in the germline V gene. The V and J ends lost 2 bases and 0 bases, in that order; junction bases with no gene match: 4.

The rearrangement joins TRBV5-1 to TRBJ2-2, with unresolved D. The CDR3 totals 16 residues. Trimming left V 1 base short and J 0 bases short, with 10 bases between. CDR1 and CDR2 from the germline V gene are SGHRS and YFSETQ. CDR3 residues: CASSLLGSANTGELFF. The CDR3 region has the DNA TGCGCCAGCAGCTTGCTAGGATCAGCGAACACCGGGGAGCTGTTTTTT. Combining the CDR3 with reference TRBV5-1 and TRBJ2-2 gives the whole variable domain KAGVTQTPRYLIKTRGQQVTLSCSPISGHRSVSWYQQTPGQGLQFLFEYFSETQRNKGNFPGRFSGRQFSNSRSEMNVSTLELGDSALYLCASSLLGSANTGELFFGEGSRLTVL.

V usage is TRBV5-1 and J usage is TRBJ1-1; D call uncertain. V dropped 4 bases and J dropped 0 bases, with 13 bases sitting between them. Germline V gene lookup returns CDR1 SGHRS and CDR2 YFSETQ. The CDR3 runs to 15 residues. The CDR3 nucleotides are TGCGCCAGCAGCCACAACGCAGGATTGAACACTGAAGCTTTCTTT. Protein product: CASSHNAGLNTEAFF.

The rearrangement links TRBV11-3 to TRBJ1-5; TRBD1 might be the D (6 bases). V was pared by 2 bases and J by 0 bases, with 17 bases between. Germline V gene sequence: CDR1 SGHNT, CDR2 YENEEA. CDR3 size: 18 residues. This chain's CDR3 is CASSLKDRTAYSNQPQHF. For the CDR3, the DNA is TGTGCCAGCAGCTTAAAAGACCGGACAGCCTATAGCAATCAGCCCCAGCATTTT.

This chain joins TRBV6-2 or TRBV6-3 and TRBJ2-2; D gene ambiguous. The CDR3 totals 18 residues. Germline-derived CDR1 and CDR2 are MNHEY and SVGEGT. V lost 5 bases, J lost 1 base, and 20 bases lay in between. In nucleotides, the CDR3 is TGTGCCAGCAGTCCACGTGAATCCAGACACGTGAACACCGGGGAGCTGTTTTTT. It is translated as CASSPRESRHVNTGELFF.

The chain couples TRBV24-1 to TRBJ2-1; 7 nucleotides agree with TRBD1. The CDR3 is 13 residues long. The germline CDR1 and CDR2 sequences are KGHDR and SFDVKD. Germline trimming cut 10 bases from V and 0 bases from J; bases unmatched to any gene: 2. For the CDR3, the DNA is TGTGCCACTCGGGACAGCTCCTACAATGAGCAGTTCTTC. The encoded protein is CATRDSSYNEQFF.

The V gene is TRBV2, the J gene TRBJ2-6; D is possibly TRBD1 (6 bases). The CDR3 extends over 16 amino acids. CDR1 and CDR2 (germline): SNHLY, FYNNEI. Trimming shortened V by 6 bases and J by 2 bases, and 14 bases separated the two germline ends. CDR3 in DNA: TGTGCCAGCAGGAACAGGGCGCAGGCTGGGGCCAACGTCCTGACTTTC. Its protein is CASRNRAQAGANVLTF. The complete variable domain, with remaining parts taken from reference TRBV2 and TRBJ2-6, reads EPEVTQTPSHQVTQMGQEVILRCVPISNHLYFYWYRQILGQKVEFLVSFYNNEISEKSEIFDDQFSVERPDGSNFTLKIRSTKLEDSAMYFCASRNRAQAGANVLTFGAGSRLTVL.

The V call is TRBV25-1, the J call TRBJ2-2; 12 positions agree with TRBD2. V trimming: 5 bases; J trimming: 4 bases; junction bases outside the gene matches: 5. CDR1 is MGHDK and CDR2 is SYGVNS in the germline V gene. This CDR3 comprises 16 residues. CDR3 DNA: TGTGCCAGCAGTCCCACTAGCGGGGGGAGCACCGGGGAGCTGTTTTTT. It specifies CASSPTSGGSTGELFF.

This chain uses TRBV10-3 with TRBJ2-3; possible D gene TRBD2, 7 bases. The CDR3 length is 14 residues. The V gene's germline CDR1 is ENHRY and CDR2 SYGVKD. Between the trimmed V and J ends, which lost 4 bases and 4 bases, there was a span of 12 bases. The DNA for the CDR3 is TGTGCCATCAGTGTGGGCGGGGGCGCAGATACGCAGTATTTT. It is translated as CAISVGGGADTQYF.

The CDR3 sequence is CASSLFWVTEAFF. Written as DNA, the CDR3 is TGTGCCAGCAGCTTGTTCTGGGTCACTGAAGCTTTCTTT. The chain has TRBV5-6 and TRBJ1-1; D uncertain. The CDR3 has 13 amino acids. The ends were cut back, 1 base at V and 4 bases at J, with 8 bases in the middle. Germline values: CDR1 SGHDT, CDR2 YYEEEE.

V and J are TRBV18 and TRBJ1-2; D is possibly TRBD1 (6 bases). Germline values: CDR1 KGHSH, CDR2 LQKENI. This CDR3 comprises 14 residues. The V end lost 6 bases, the J end lost 1 base, and 12 bases lay between the germline ends. The CDR3 bases are TGTGCCAGCTCCCCGACAGGCGATAACTATGGCTACACCTTC. Translation gives CASSPTGDNYGYTF.

The V and J genes are TRBV9 and TRBJ2-3, with TRBD1 matching over 7 bases. The CDR3 contains 15 residues. Unmatched junction bases numbered 9, after V lost 4 bases and J lost 4 bases. The germline CDR1 and CDR2 sequences are SGDLS and YYNGEE. The CDR3 is CASSFGDSRSDTQYF. The CDR3 nucleotides read TGTGCCAGCAGCTTCGGGGACAGTCGCTCAGATACGCAGTATTTT. The entire variable domain, with the rest obtained from reference TRBV9 and TRBJ2-3, is as follows: DSGVTQTPKHLITATGQRVTLRCSPRSGDLSVYWYQQSLDQGLQFLIQYYNGEERAKGNILERFSAQQFPDLHSELNLSSLELGDSALYFCASSFGDSRSDTQYFGPGTRLTVL.

CDR3 in DNA: TGTGCCAGCAGCCAAGACAGGGAAGAGACCCAGTACTTC. Its protein is CASSQDREETQYF. The gene calls are TRBV3-1 (or the pseudogene TRBV3-2) and TRBJ2-5, with TRBD1 as a possible D gene (5 bases). The CDR3 length is 13 residues. CDR1 is LGHDT and CDR2 is YNNKEL in the germline V gene (reference sequence). Trimming stripped 0 bases from V and 3 bases from J, with 5 bases between.